This T cell receptor beta chain was identified in a study of CD8+ T cells in alopecia areata. V lost 4 bases to trimming and J lost 0 bases, with 12 bases between them. Germline values: CDR1 MGHRA, CDR2 YSYEKL. This CDR3 spans 16 amino acids. Following extraction, RNA underwent reverse transcription to cDNA, which served as the sequencing template. Generated by immunoSEQ multiplex PCR, the TCRdb table keeps only in-frame clones and is missing some. The sample contains around 130,000 clones, approximately 53% of which appear only once. The sequence derives from a human donor with alopecia areata. This chain uses TRBV4-1 with TRBJ2-2, with D tentatively TRBD1 or TRBD2 (5 bases each). The sequences come from CD4+ T cells sorted from blood, collected at week 0. The CDR3 loop reads CASSREGPANTGELFF. The CDR3 DNA sequence: TGCGCCAGCAGCCGAGAGGGGCCAGCGAACACCGGGGAGCTGTTTTTT.